This T cell receptor beta chain was identified in a study of siplizumab effects on memory and regulatory T cells. Points from the study as a whole: Controls had around 28% Treg-derived mappable alloreactive CD4+ clones on average, versus approximately 70% with siplizumab. Naive T cells were seen as more diverse than memory cells and as major alloresponse contributors. Sequences below about 10^-5 frequency were poorly captured, limiting mapping of alloreactive clones.

Profiled with immunoSEQ multiplex PCR; TCRdb holds only in-frame clones, not every one. The sample has approximately 84,000 clones, 85% to 95% seen once. The junction had 13 bases not matched to a gene; V was cut back by 5 bases and J by 10 bases. The CDR3 sequence is 15 residues long. CDR1 is MNHEY, CDR2 SVGAGI, per germline. This clone was seen a handful of times. Antigen specificity is unknown. Sequences were obtained from CD8+ T cells sorted from blood. The clonotype originates from a human donor in good health. The chain couples TRBV6-5 to TRBJ1-5; TRBD1 aligns across 8 bases. The chain's CDR3 is CASSPHDRGSRPQHF. The DNA for the CDR3 is TGTGCCAGCAGTCCCCATGACAGGGGATCTCGTCCCCAGCATTTT.